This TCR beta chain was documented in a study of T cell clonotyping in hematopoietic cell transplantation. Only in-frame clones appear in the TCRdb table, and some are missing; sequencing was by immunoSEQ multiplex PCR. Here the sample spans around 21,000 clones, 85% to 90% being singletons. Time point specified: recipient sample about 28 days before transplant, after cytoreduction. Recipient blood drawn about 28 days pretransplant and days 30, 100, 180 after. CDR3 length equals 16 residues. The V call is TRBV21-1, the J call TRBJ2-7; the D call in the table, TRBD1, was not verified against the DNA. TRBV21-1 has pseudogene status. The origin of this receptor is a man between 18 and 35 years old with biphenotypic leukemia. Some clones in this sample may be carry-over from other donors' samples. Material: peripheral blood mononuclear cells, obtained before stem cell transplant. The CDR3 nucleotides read TGTGCCAGCAGCCCTCGAGGGACAGGGGAGAACTACGAGCAGTACTTC. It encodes CASSPRGTGENYEQYF.